Below, 27 T cell receptor beta chains from the same sample are listed, as sequenced in a study of Graves' ophthalmopathy and Graves' hyperthyroidism. Investigators amplified TCR beta CDR3 regions from RNA transcripts. HTBI-primed first-round RT-PCR preceded second-round multiplex PCR. MiXCR, run by TCRdb on the multiplex PCR reads, gives a single entry per CDR3 protein. In the table there are over a million distinct CDR3 sequences, roughly 35% of which are singletons. The sample consisted of peripheral blood or thyroid tissue (not recorded which). The receptors were sampled from an adult man with Graves' hyperthyroidism.

The CDR3 loop is CASSLEFRSVGTPYQETQYF. CDR3 nucleotides: TGTGCCAGCAGCTTAGAGTTTCGTAGCGTTGGGACACCGTACCAAGAGACCCAGTACTTC. This rearrangement joins TRBV7-2 to TRBJ2-5; D might be TRBD1 (6 bases). Trimming cost V 1 base and J 0 bases, with 24 bases left between them. Looked up from germline, CDR1 is SGHTA and CDR2 is FQGNSA. This CDR3 is 20 amino acids long.

The V call is TRBV10-3, the J call TRBJ2-7; TRBD2 is a possible D gene (5 bases). V lost 5 bases and J lost 6, with 17 bases in between. This CDR3 region has 14 residues. The germline gives CDR1 ENHRY, CDR2 SYGVKD. The CDR3 reads CAISYSPGWGEQYF. The CDR3 DNA follows: TGTGCCATCAGTTACTCGCCGGGGTGGGGCGAGCAGTACTTC.

This clonotype was recorded many times. The gene calls are TRBV25-1 and TRBJ2-7, with 11 positions matching TRBD2. The CDR3 is 17 amino acids. The germline V gene encodes CDR1 MGHDK and CDR2 SYGVNS. The ends lost 0 bases at V and 4 bases at J; junction bases unmatched: 8. The CDR3 DNA reads TGTGCCAGCAGTGAATATCATGGAACTAGCGGGAGTTACGAGCAGTACTTC. This gives the protein CASSEYHGTSGSYEQYF.

The chain is built from TRBV30 and TRBJ1-5, with D possibly TRBD1 on 6 matching bases. CDR1 GTSNPN and CDR2 SVGIG come from the germline V gene (reference sequence). With 0 bases removed from V and 11 bases from J, the gap between germline ends came to 23 bases. This CDR3 is built from 16 residues. CDR3 sequence reads: CAWSVKRGQILGTQHF. As DNA, the CDR3 is TGTGCCTGGAGTGTGAAGAGAGGACAGATCCTAGGGACCCAGCATTTT.

This clonotype was counted ten times or more. The rearrangement links TRBV7-8 to TRBJ1-4; D is possibly TRBD1 (5 bases). CDR1 and CDR2 from the germline V gene are SGHVS and FQNEAQ. The CDR3 sequence is 15 residues long. Trimming removed 0 bases from V and 5 bases from J, with 10 bases in between. CDR3 bases: TGTGCCAGCAGCTTAGCGTCCAGGGCCAATGAAAAACTGTTTTTT. Translation: CASSLASRANEKLFF.

The chain recombines TRBV13 with TRBJ1-1, with TRBD1 matching over 12 bases. The V and J ends lost 3 bases and 8 bases, in that order; junction bases with no gene match: 7. The germline gives CDR1 PRHDT, CDR2 FYEKMQ (reference sequence). The CDR3 contains 15 residues. The CDR3 region has the DNA TGTGCCAGCAGCTTTCGGGACAGGGGGCATGACGAAGCTTTCTTT. It specifies CASSFRDRGHDEAFF.

This clonotype occurred many times. CDR3 amino acids: CAISESNGLVYEQYF. CDR3 in DNA: TGTGCCATCAGTGAGTCGAACGGGTTGGTCTACGAGCAGTACTTC. The chain has TRBV10-3 and TRBJ2-7; D remains ambiguous. Germline values: CDR1 ENHRY, CDR2 SYGVKD. This CDR3 is built from 15 residues. The V and J ends lost 0 bases and 3 bases respectively, with 12 bases between them.

Comments on this clonotype: A read error may be the cause here, since a much bigger clone is one base away. The chain recombines TRBV6-4 with TRBJ1-5; D may be TRBD1 (5 bases). Per the germline V gene, CDR1 is MRHNA and CDR2 is SNTAGT. V was cut by 9 bases and J by 2 bases, with 23 bases left in between. The CDR3 length is 17 residues. The CDR3 sequence: CARGPGRHGEGNQPQHF. CDR3 in DNA: TGTGCCAGGGGACCTGGTCGGCACGGGGAGGGCAATCAGCCCCAGCATTTT.

The rearrangement links TRBV4-3 to TRBJ1-5; D gene ambiguous. CDR1 and CDR2 (germline): LGHNA, YSLEER. This CDR3 is 15 amino acids long. Trimming shortened V by 3 bases and J by 6 bases, and 15 bases separated the two germline ends. CDR3 sequence reads: CASSQEVAVSQPQHF. The CDR3 DNA reads as TGCGCCAGCAGCCAGGAGGTGGCAGTATCTCAGCCCCAGCATTTT.

This clonotype has ten or more counts. The chain combines TRBV5-1 with TRBJ1-1; D unresolved. The CDR3 sequence is 14 residues long. The germline V and J ends were trimmed by 4 bases and 6 bases, with 16 bases remaining between them. Germline CDR1 and CDR2: SGHRS and YFSETQ. The CDR3 DNA reads as TGCGCCAGCAGCCGAACAAACGCGGCGGCTGAAGCTTTCTTT. This gives the protein CASSRTNAAAEAFF.

This clonotype was seen ten or more times. V is TRBV7-2 and J is TRBJ1-5, with D unclear. The CDR3 loop spans 16 amino acids. Trimming took 1 base from V and 2 from J, leaving 12 bases between them. Germline V CDR1 and CDR2: SGHTA, FQGNSA. The CDR3 loop reads CASSLVGPSRNQPQHF. CDR3 nucleotide sequence: TGTGCCAGCAGCTTAGTGGGCCCAAGCCGCAATCAGCCCCAGCATTTT.

This clonotype has a handful of counts. The chain couples TRBV9 to TRBJ2-7; 9 nucleotides line up with TRBD2. After removal of 4 bases from V and 3 bases from J, the junction contained 8 bases not matched to a gene. This CDR3 has 15 residues. Germline CDR1 reads SGDLS; CDR2 reads YYNGEE. CDR3 region: CASSPSGGTSYEQYF. In DNA form, the CDR3 reads TGTGCCAGCAGCCCGAGCGGGGGGACTAGCTACGAGCAGTACTTC.

This clonotype was seen many times. The V call is TRBV4-1, the J call TRBJ1-2, with D possibly being TRBD1 (6 bases). The CDR3 has 15 residues. With 3 bases removed from V and 2 bases from J, the gap between germline ends came to 13 bases. Germline values: CDR1 MGHRA, CDR2 YSYEKL. The CDR3 protein is CASSHAPGTNYGYTF. The CDR3 DNA sequence: TGCGCCAGCAGCCACGCTCCGGGGACAAACTATGGCTACACCTTC.

V is TRBV15 and J is TRBJ2-1; TRBD2 might be the D (6 bases). This CDR3 contains 12 residues. Germline-derived CDR1 and CDR2 are LNHNV and YYDKDF (reference sequence). Trimming left V 4 bases short and J 12 bases short, with 13 bases between. The CDR3 nucleotides are TGTGCCACCAGCATCGGCGGGAATACGCAGTTCTTC. This sequence encodes CATSIGGNTQFF.

This clonotype was picked up many times. The genes are TRBV7-8 and TRBJ1-4; D perhaps matches TRBD1 (5 bases). Between the trimmed V and J ends, which lost 5 bases and 6 bases, there was a span of 13 bases. CDR3 length: 14 residues. The germline V gene has CDR1 SGHVS and CDR2 FQNEAQ. Here the CDR3 DNA reads TGTGCCAGCAGCAAGGGGCAAGGGGATGAAAAACTGTTTTTT. Its protein is CASSKGQGDEKLFF.

This clonotype was recorded once. A read error is possible here, since a much larger clone lies one base away. J is TRBJ2-7 and V is TRBV19; D may be TRBD1 (6 bases). In germline, CDR1 is LNHDA, CDR2 SQIVND (reference sequence). CDR3 size: 15 residues. The DNA for the CDR3 is TGTGCCACTAGTACACAGGGTAAGGGCTCCTACGAGCAGTACTTC. Translating it yields CATSTQGKGSYEQYF. Together with reference TRBV19 and TRBJ2-7, the CDR3 gives the full variable domain: DGGITQSPKYLFRKEGQNVTLSCEQNLNHDAMYWYRQDPGQGLRLIYYSQIVNDFQKGDIAEGYSVSREKKESFPLTVTSAQKNPTAFYLCATSTQGKGSYEQYFGPGTRLTVT.

With respect to this clonotype: A much more abundant neighbour one base away suggests this may be a read error. The V call is TRBV7-2, the J call TRBJ2-5; possible D gene TRBD2, 5 bases. The V gene's germline CDR1 is SGHTA and CDR2 FQGNSA. This CDR3 is 16 amino acids long. CDR3 DNA sequence: TGTGCCAGCAGCTTAGAATTCCGGACTCAACAAGAGGCCCAGTACTTC. As protein: CASSLEFRTQQEAQYF.

The chain joins TRBV29-1 to TRBJ2-2; maybe TRBD1 (6 bases). The CDR3 spans 13 residues. V lost 4 bases and J lost 3, with 9 bases in between. Germline CDR1 SQVTM, CDR2 ANQGSEA. CDR3 sequence (DNA): TGCAGCGTTGGCCAGGGGTACACCGGGGAGCTGTTTTTT. This gives the protein CSVGQGYTGELFF.

Turning to this clonotype: The final CDR3 position lacks the conserved phenylalanine or tryptophan, pointing to a likely read error. It is unclear where the CDR3 begins or ends on the DNA, so no DNA is shown, and the CDR3 is as TCRdb lists it. This chain links TRBV9 with TRBJ2-6; the D call in the table, TRBD1, was not verified against the DNA. Germline V gives CDR1 SGDLS, CDR2 YYNGEE. The CDR3 length is 11 residues, termini included. CDR3 sequence: CASSAQTGRNT.

This clonotype was counted only a few times. V gene TRBV7-9 combines with J gene TRBJ2-5; D might be TRBD2 (5 bases). The germline V gene has CDR1 SEHNR and CDR2 FQNEAQ (reference sequence). This CDR3 is 15 amino acids long. V gave up 5 bases and J gave up 0 bases, with 13 bases separating them. The chain's CDR3 is CASSLLLTNQETQYF. In nucleotides, the CDR3 is TGTGCCAGCAGCCTCTTATTGACTAACCAAGAGACCCAGTACTTC.

This clonotype has just a few counts. The chain joins TRBV9 to TRBJ1-1, with D perhaps TRBD1 (5 bases). Between the trimmed V and J ends, which lost 2 bases and 7 bases, there was a span of 15 bases. Per the germline V gene, CDR1 is SGDLS and CDR2 is YYNGEE. There are 14 residues in the CDR3. This CDR3 is CASSVDPGRVEAFF. The CDR3 nucleotides read TGTGCCAGCAGCGTCGATCCGGGACGGGTTGAAGCTTTCTTT.

This clonotype came up many times. The chain combines TRBV20-1 with TRBJ1-3; no clear D. Trimming removed 6 bases from V and 0 bases from J, with 9 bases in between. Germline lookup yields CDR1 DFQATT and CDR2 SNEGSKA (reference sequence). This CDR3 has 13 amino acids. The CDR3 DNA sequence: TGCAGTGCAGAACACGGCTCTGGAAACACCATATATTTT. Encoded protein: CSAEHGSGNTIYF.

This clonotype was counted ten times or more. The CDR3 loop is CASSENRDRDYGYTF. CDR3 in DNA: TGTGCCAGCAGCGAGAACCGGGACAGGGACTATGGCTACACCTTC. This rearrangement joins TRBV9 to TRBJ1-2; 9 bases match TRBD1. With V trimmed by 3 bases and J by 3 bases, 6 bases remained unmatched. The germline gives CDR1 SGDLS, CDR2 YYNGEE. The CDR3 consists of 15 residues.

This clonotype was detected a few times. This chain joins TRBV6-2 or TRBV6-3 and TRBJ2-7, with D perhaps given as TRBD1 or TRBD2 (5 bases each). There are 16 residues in the CDR3. Trimming took 6 bases from V and 1 from J, leaving 19 bases between them. Looked up from germline, CDR1 is MNHEY and CDR2 is SVGEGT. The CDR3 DNA follows: TGTGCCAGCAGCCGACCGTTGGGGGTCGGATCCTACGAGCAGTACTTC. It specifies CASSRPLGVGSYEQYF.

This clonotype was observed many times. V is TRBV6-6 and J is TRBJ1-6; tentative D call: TRBD1 (6 bases). The germline CDR1 and CDR2 sequences are MNHNY and SVGAGI (reference sequence). The CDR3 is 15 amino acids. V lost 6 bases to trimming and J lost 5 bases, with 14 bases between them. CDR3 region: CASSTPGEDNSPLHF. The DNA of the CDR3 is TGTGCCAGCAGCACCCCAGGGGAAGATAATTCACCCCTCCACTTT.

The J gene is TRBJ1-1, the V gene TRBV7-9; a weak D match, TRBD1 (6 bases). The V gene's germline CDR1 is SEHNR and CDR2 FQNEAQ (reference sequence). The CDR3 has 15 amino acids. With 5 bases removed from V and 5 bases from J, the gap between germline ends came to 18 bases. The CDR3: CASSLEGGEGTEAFF. The CDR3 region has the DNA TGTGCCAGCAGCCTTGAGGGGGGCGAAGGGACTGAAGCTTTCTTT. The whole variable domain, remainder taken from reference TRBV7-9 and TRBJ1-1, is DTGVSQNPRHKITKRGQNVTFRCDPISEHNRLYWYRQTLGQGPEFLTYFQNEAQLEKSRLLSDRFSAERPKGSFSTLEIQRTEQGDSAMYLCASSLEGGEGTEAFFGQGTRLTVV.

This chain connects TRBV5-1 to TRBJ2-2, with D tentatively TRBD1 (5 bases). The V and J ends lost 2 bases and 1 base respectively, with 9 bases between them. Germline CDR1 SGHRS, CDR2 YFSETQ. The CDR3 has 15 residues. Here the CDR3 DNA reads TGCGCCAGCAGCTTTGGGGCAGGGAACACCGGGGAGCTGTTTTTT. Protein sequence: CASSFGAGNTGELFF.